This paragraph covers one TCR beta chain sequence. The antigen remains undetermined. Germline values: CDR1 MNHEY, CDR2 SVGAGI. The CDR3 runs 14 residues. V was pared by 2 bases and J by 4 bases, with 11 bases between. These data originate in a study of blood T cells in healthy people across ages. Study information: Researchers report that template switching captured about one barcoded beta molecule per two T cells.

Whole-study results and caveats: Changes in expanded clonotypes were possibly confounded, as the CMV status of donors was unknown. Roughly linearly, TCR beta diversity per million T cells fell as age increased.

Together with a sample-barcoded 5' primer, a J-beta primer mix was included in a second PCR lasting roughly 6 to 12 cycles. MiXCR was run by TCRdb on the 5' RACE reads, yielding one entry per CDR3 protein. The data show 700,000 to 950,000 distinct CDR3 sequences, about 40% seen once. The chain employs TRBV6-5 and TRBJ1-1; the D gene is possibly TRBD1 (5 bases). Sequencing was carried out using blood. This receptor was taken from a woman aged 55-75 years in good health. The CDR3 protein is CASSYGGGATEAFF. CDR3 in DNA: TGTGCCAGCAGTTACGGCGGCGGGGCCACTGAAGCTTTCTTT.